These 24 T cell receptor beta chains were sequenced from one sample in a study of blood T cell repertoires in COVID-19. The table came from immunoSEQ multiplex PCR; TCRdb's copy has only in-frame clones and leaves some out. Of some 140,000 clones in the sample, more than 70% were seen once. The sample taken for sequencing was peripheral blood. These TCRs come from a man aged 60 to 75 with acute or convalescent COVID-19.

CDR3 nucleotide sequence: TGTGCCACCAGTATCGGACTAGCGTTGGGCACCGGGGAGCTGTTTTTT. It yields the protein CATSIGLALGTGELFF. The rearrangement links TRBV24-1 to TRBJ2-2, with 9 bases lining up with TRBD2. Germline CDR1 and CDR2: KGHDR and SFDVKD. V was pared by 6 bases and J by 4 bases, with 8 bases of the junction left unmatched. This CDR3 region has 16 residues.

The chain is built from TRBV9 and TRBJ1-3, with 8 bases fitting TRBD1. This CDR3 has 15 amino acids. Germline trimming cut 0 bases from V and 3 bases from J; bases unmatched to any gene: 2. Germline V CDR1 and CDR2: SGDLS, YYNGEE. CDR3 amino acids: CASSVAGGGGNTIYF. CDR3 nucleotide sequence: TGTGCCAGCAGCGTAGCAGGGGGCGGTGGAAACACCATATATTTT.

In its sample, this clone was seen once. Germline and junction disagree at one end, which may indicate a read error. The CDR3 coding sequence is TGTGTCACCAAAAGAGGGAACACCGGGGAGCTGTTTTTT. Translating gives CVTKRGNTGELFF. This chain uses TRBV24-1 with TRBJ2-2, with D hard to call. The CDR3 covers 13 residues. Germline V gene lookup returns CDR1 KGHDR and CDR2 SFDVKD.

The rearrangement links TRBV6-5 to TRBJ1-5; D ambiguous. Germline-derived CDR1 and CDR2 are MNHEY and SVGAGI. The V end lost 0 bases, the J end lost 4 bases, and 13 bases lay between the germline ends. This CDR3 contains 16 residues. The CDR3 coding sequence is TGTGCCAGCAGTTACTCTACTCCGCATCGGAATCAGCCCCAGCATTTT. Protein sequence: CASSYSTPHRNQPQHF.

The chain carries TRBV6-1 and TRBJ1-1, with 7 bases identical to TRBD1. V trimming: 3 bases; J trimming: 7 bases; junction bases outside the gene matches: 11. Germline V lookup: CDR1 MNHNS, CDR2 SASEGT. The CDR3 is 15 amino acids. CDR3 coding DNA: TGTGCCAGCAGTGACCGACCGACAGGGCTACATGAAGCTTTCTTT. Protein sequence: CASSDRPTGLHEAFF.

The chain couples TRBV2 to TRBJ2-1; tentatively, D is TRBD2 (6 bases). This CDR3 contains 19 residues. Trimming pared 2 bases from V and 0 bases from J, leaving 20 bases between. CDR1 is SNHLY, CDR2 FYNNEI, per germline. Here the CDR3 reads CASSELSTSSLLSYNEQFF. The CDR3 nucleotides are TGTGCCAGCAGTGAATTAAGTACTAGCAGCCTTCTCTCCTACAATGAGCAGTTCTTC.

The V call is TRBV14, the J call TRBJ1-2; a weak D match, TRBD1 (5 bases). Trimming removed 4 bases at V and 4 bases at J, with 16 bases between. The CDR3 extends over 15 amino acids. Germline V gives CDR1 SGHDN, CDR2 FVKESK. The CDR3 sequence is CASSLGQGRSYGYTF. CDR3 DNA: TGTGCCAGCAGCCTGGGGCAGGGAAGGAGCTATGGCTACACCTTC.

The chain uses TRBV7-2 and TRBJ2-5, with TRBD2 identical over 11 bases. Per the germline V gene, CDR1 is SGHTA and CDR2 is FQGNSA. With V trimmed by 2 bases and J by 5 bases, 1 base remained unmatched. The CDR3 runs 14 residues. The CDR3 sequence is CASSLIAGGETQYF. The CDR3 DNA reads TGTGCCAGCAGCTTAATAGCGGGGGGGGAGACCCAGTACTTC. Combining the CDR3 with reference TRBV7-2 and TRBJ2-5 gives the whole variable domain GAGVSQSPSNKVTEKGKDVELRCDPISGHTALYWYRQSLGQGLEFLIYFQGNSAPDKSGLPSDRFSAERTGGSVSTLTIQRTQQEDSAVYLCASSLIAGGETQYFGPGTRLLVL.

The chain is built from TRBV19 and TRBJ1-2, with D hard to call. Germline V gene sequence: CDR1 LNHDA, CDR2 SQIVND (reference sequence). The CDR3 spans 14 residues. V shed 1 base and J shed 4 bases, with 10 bases lying between them. This CDR3 is CASSIVGSLYGYTF. The DNA for the CDR3 is TGTGCCAGTAGTATAGTGGGCAGTCTCTATGGCTACACCTTC.

The chain recombines TRBV4-1 with TRBJ2-7; 12 nucleotides match TRBD2. The CDR3 sequence is 16 residues long. V trimming: 3 bases; J trimming: 4 bases; junction bases outside the gene matches: 7. The germline gives CDR1 MGHRA, CDR2 YSYEKL. CDR3 nucleotide sequence: TGCGCCAGCAGCCAGCTAGCGGGAGGGCCTCGTTACGAGCAGTACTTC. Amino acids: CASSQLAGGPRYEQYF.

The V call is TRBV2, the J call TRBJ1-5; 7 bases are a match to TRBD1. Trimming removed 8 bases from V and 7 bases from J; junction bases left unmatched: 26. The CDR3 loop spans 19 amino acids. Germline values: CDR1 SNHLY, CDR2 FYNNEI. CDR3 sequence: CASSRGQITTGKTGQPQHF. CDR3 in DNA: TGTGCCAGCTCGAGGGGTCAAATAACGACAGGGAAGACGGGCCAGCCCCAGCATTTT.

This sequence joins TRBV19 and TRBJ2-7, with a weak D call TRBD1 (5 bases). The CDR3 totals 13 residues. V dropped 5 bases and J dropped 4 bases, with 12 bases sitting between them. Germline CDR1 and CDR2: LNHDA and SQIVND (reference sequence). The DNA of the CDR3 is TGTGCCAGTAGTCTTCGACAGTCTTACGAGCAGTACTTC. This translates into CASSLRQSYEQYF.

The chain employs TRBV27 and TRBJ1-2, with 7 positions matching TRBD1. Trimming cost V 0 bases and J 6 bases; bases outside gene matches: 7. This CDR3 spans 15 amino acids. Germline V lookup: CDR1 MNHEY, CDR2 SMNVEV (reference sequence). The CDR3 spells CASSLSRAGGNGYTF. The CDR3 DNA is TGTGCCAGCAGTTTATCAAGGGCAGGGGGAAATGGCTACACCTTC.

The chain is built from TRBV9 and TRBJ1-2, with D possibly being TRBD1 (6 bases). This CDR3 has 13 amino acids. CDR1 and CDR2 from the germline V gene are SGDLS and YYNGEE. V was trimmed by 4 bases and J by 7 bases, leaving 14 bases between them. The CDR3: CASSPTGYSGYTF. CDR3 bases: TGTGCCAGCAGCCCTACAGGGTACTCTGGCTACACCTTC.

V gene TRBV6-5 combines with J gene TRBJ2-5; a possible D gene is TRBD1 (5 bases). In germline, CDR1 is MNHEY, CDR2 SVGAGI. The V and J ends lost 7 bases and 1 base respectively, with 16 bases between them. This CDR3 is 15 amino acids long. CDR3 DNA sequence: TGTGCCAGCAAACCCGACAGCCTGGGCCAAGAGACCCAGTACTTC. Its translation is CASKPDSLGQETQYF.

The V gene is TRBV5-4, the J gene TRBJ2-2, with 15 positions matching TRBD2. CDR3 length: 17 residues. Trimming took 4 bases from V and 2 from J; bases not matched to a gene: 3. Germline loops: CDR1 SGHNT, CDR2 YYREEE (reference sequence). CDR3 nucleotides: TGTGCCAGCAGCGGACTAGCGGGGGGGACAAACACCGGGGAGCTGTTTTTT. It translates to CASSGLAGGTNTGELFF.

This clone has a single count. The gene calls are TRBV28 and TRBJ1-2, with 12 bases fitting TRBD1. This CDR3 comprises 16 residues. The J segment lost 9 bases and the V segment lost 2 bases, leaving 10 bases of the junction unmatched. Germline V lookup: CDR1 MDHEN, CDR2 SYDVKM. CDR3 in amino acids: CASSLMGQGARFSYTF. The CDR3 bases are TGTGCCAGCAGTTTAATGGGACAGGGGGCGCGTTTTAGCTACACCTTC.

The rearrangement joins TRBV11-2 to TRBJ2-2, with D maybe TRBD2 (6 bases). This CDR3 region has 15 residues. Germline assignment: CDR1 SGHAT and CDR2 FQNNGV. Trimming cost V 5 bases and J 5 bases, with 15 bases left between them. The CDR3: CASSPTGVGTGELFF. The CDR3 region has the DNA TGTGCCAGCAGCCCTACGGGGGTAGGGACCGGGGAGCTGTTTTTT.

Here the CDR3 DNA reads TGTGCCAGCAGACCTACAGGGGGCAACGAGCAGTACTTC. Its protein is CASRPTGGNEQYF. The J gene is TRBJ2-7, the V gene TRBV3-1 (or the pseudogene TRBV3-2), with 9 nucleotides matching TRBD1. Looked up from germline, CDR1 is LGHDT and CDR2 is YNNKEL (reference sequence). CDR3 length equals 13 residues. V lost 6 bases and J lost 5; bases outside the gene matches: 5.

This clone was observed a single time. The V and J genes are TRBV20-1 and TRBJ2-3; 11 nucleotides line up with TRBD2. The CDR3 covers 17 residues. Germline values: CDR1 DFQATT, CDR2 SNEGSKA (reference sequence). V was clipped by 6 bases and J by 0 bases; unmatched bases: 11. CDR3 amino acids: CSASTSGGDFSTDTQYF. The CDR3 DNA sequence: TGCAGTGCGAGTACTAGCGGGGGCGATTTTAGCACAGATACGCAGTATTTT.

Of note for this clone: The sample holds other DNA sequences that translate to the same CDR3. The chain links TRBV18 to TRBJ1-6, with TRBD1 as a possible D gene (6 bases). Germline V lookup: CDR1 KGHSH, CDR2 LQKENI. The CDR3 is 13 residues long. V was shortened by 3 bases and J by 7 bases, with 7 bases between the two germline ends. Here the CDR3 DNA reads TGTGCCAGCTCACCCGGACAGAATTCACCCCTCCACTTT. Amino acids: CASSPGQNSPLHF.

The CDR3 DNA reads TGTGCCAGCTCACCCGGGACAGGGACTTTCTCCTACGAGCAGTACTTC. The encoded protein is CASSPGTGTFSYEQYF. The chain recombines TRBV18 with TRBJ2-7; 9 bases are a match to TRBD1. After removal of 3 bases from V and 0 bases from J, the junction contained 6 bases not matched to a gene. The length of the CDR3 is 16 residues. Germline V CDR1 and CDR2: KGHSH, LQKENI.

V and J are TRBV29-1 and TRBJ2-1; possibly TRBD1 for D (6 bases). There are 13 residues in the CDR3. V lost 4 bases to trimming and J lost 3 bases, with 10 bases between them. Germline V gene sequence: CDR1 SQVTM, CDR2 ANQGSEA. This CDR3 is CSVVPGVYNEQFF. CDR3 DNA sequence: TGCAGCGTTGTGCCAGGGGTCTACAATGAGCAGTTCTTC.

This rearrangement joins TRBV7-6 to TRBJ1-3; D unresolved. The germline V gene has CDR1 SGHVS and CDR2 FNYEAQ. The CDR3 totals 15 residues. V dropped 4 bases and J dropped 1 base, with 11 bases sitting between them. In nucleotides, the CDR3 is TGTGCCAGCAGCTCGATGGCGGGTTCTGGAAACACCATATATTTT. Protein sequence: CASSSMAGSGNTIYF.